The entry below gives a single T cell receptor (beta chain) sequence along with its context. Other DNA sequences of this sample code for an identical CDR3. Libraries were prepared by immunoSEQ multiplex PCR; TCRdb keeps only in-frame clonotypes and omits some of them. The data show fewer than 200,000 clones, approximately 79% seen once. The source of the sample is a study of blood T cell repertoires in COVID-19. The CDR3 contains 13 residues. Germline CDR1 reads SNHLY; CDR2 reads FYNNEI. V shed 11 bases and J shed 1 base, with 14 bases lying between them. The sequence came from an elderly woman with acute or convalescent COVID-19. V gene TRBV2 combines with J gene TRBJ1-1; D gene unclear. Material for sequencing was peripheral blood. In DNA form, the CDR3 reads TGTGCCGGTAGTCCGGGTCAGAACACTGAAGCTTTCTTT. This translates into CAGSPGQNTEAFF. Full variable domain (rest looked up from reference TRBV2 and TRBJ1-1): EPEVTQTPSHQVTQMGQEVILRCVPISNHLYFYWYRQILGQKVEFLVSFYNNEISEKSEIFDDQFSVERPDGSNFTLKIRSTKLEDSAMYFCAGSPGQNTEAFFGQGTRLTVV.